The next 2 T cell receptor beta chains were all read from a single sample in a study of technical replicates of blood from several donors. Profiled with immunoSEQ multiplex PCR; TCRdb holds only in-frame clones, not every one. The data show fewer than 65,000 clones, with 70% to 90% seen just once and around 4.9% held by the top ten. The sequencing sample was made of PBMCs. These receptors were collected from a human donor in good health. Some clones in this sample may be carry-over from other donors' samples.

The chain has TRBV7-9 and TRBJ2-7; 10 bases fit TRBD2. Looked up from germline, CDR1 is SEHNR and CDR2 is FQNEAQ (reference sequence). CDR3 length equals 14 residues. Unmatched junction bases numbered 4, after V lost 3 bases and J lost 5 bases. CDR3 DNA sequence: TGTGCCAGCAGCTTGAGCGGGAGGGTGCACGAGCAGTACTTC. Translating gives CASSLSGRVHEQYF.

This chain links TRBV7-9 with TRBJ2-3; 7 bases agree with TRBD1. The CDR3 has 15 residues. Losses at the gene ends were 3 bases for V and 5 bases for J; bases not matched to a gene: 8. Per the germline V gene, CDR1 is SEHNR and CDR2 is FQNEAQ (reference sequence). The CDR3 DNA is TGTGCCAGCAGCTTTGAGGGGGCAGGAGGAGATACGCAGTATTTT. Translating gives CASSFEGAGGDTQYF.